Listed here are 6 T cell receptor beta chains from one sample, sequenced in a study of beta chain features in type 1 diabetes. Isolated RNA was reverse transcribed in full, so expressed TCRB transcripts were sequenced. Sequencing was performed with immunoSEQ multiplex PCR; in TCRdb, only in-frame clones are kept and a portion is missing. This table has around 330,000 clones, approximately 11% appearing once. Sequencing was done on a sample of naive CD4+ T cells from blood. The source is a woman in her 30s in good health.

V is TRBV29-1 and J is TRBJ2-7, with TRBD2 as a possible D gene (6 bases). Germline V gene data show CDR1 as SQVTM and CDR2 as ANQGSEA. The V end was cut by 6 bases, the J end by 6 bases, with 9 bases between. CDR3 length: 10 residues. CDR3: CSVRGSEQYF. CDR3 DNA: TGCAGCGTCCGGGGGAGCGAGCAGTACTTC.

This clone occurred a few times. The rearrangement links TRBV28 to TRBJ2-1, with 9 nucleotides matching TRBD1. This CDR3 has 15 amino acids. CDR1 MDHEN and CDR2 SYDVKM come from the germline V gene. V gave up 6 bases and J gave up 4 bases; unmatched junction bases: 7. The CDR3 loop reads CASRETGQGYNEQFF. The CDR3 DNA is TGTGCCAGCAGAGAAACGGGACAGGGATACAATGAGCAGTTCTTC.

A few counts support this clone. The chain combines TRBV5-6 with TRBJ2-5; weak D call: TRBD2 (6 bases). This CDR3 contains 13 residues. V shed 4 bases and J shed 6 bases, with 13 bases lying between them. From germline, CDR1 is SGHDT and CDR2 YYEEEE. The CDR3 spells CASSRVGGQTQYF. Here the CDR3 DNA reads TGTGCCAGCAGCCGCGTCGGGGGTCAGACCCAGTACTTC.

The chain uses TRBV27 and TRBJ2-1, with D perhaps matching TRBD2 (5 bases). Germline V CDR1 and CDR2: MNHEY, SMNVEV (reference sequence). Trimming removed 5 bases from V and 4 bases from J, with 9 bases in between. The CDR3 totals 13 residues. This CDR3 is CASSPGLYNEQFF. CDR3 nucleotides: TGTGCCAGCAGTCCTGGACTTTACAATGAGCAGTTCTTC.

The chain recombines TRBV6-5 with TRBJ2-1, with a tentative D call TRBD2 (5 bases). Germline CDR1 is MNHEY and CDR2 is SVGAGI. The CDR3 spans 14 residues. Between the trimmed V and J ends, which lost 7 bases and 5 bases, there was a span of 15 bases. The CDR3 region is CASNNFGGNNEQFF. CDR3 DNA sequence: TGTGCCAGCAACAACTTCGGAGGTAACAATGAGCAGTTCTTC.

CDR3 DNA sequence: TGCAGTGCTATCCAGGGGTACGAGCAGTACTTC. Translated, it gives CSAIQGYEQYF. The chain combines TRBV20-1 with TRBJ2-7; weak D call: TRBD1 (6 bases). V gave up 4 bases and J gave up 4 bases, with 8 bases separating them. The CDR3 sequence is 11 residues long. Germline-derived CDR1 and CDR2 are DFQATT and SNEGSKA (reference sequence).